Presented here are 32 T cell receptor beta chains from one specimen sequenced in a study of T-cell memory formation after mild COVID-19. TCRdb re-called the 5' RACE reads with MiXCR, one entry per CDR3 protein. The repertoire holds under 700,000 distinct CDR3 sequences, with roughly 22% as singletons. The sequenced sample consisted of PBMCs or a T cell subset sorted from them (not recorded which). These receptors came from an adult woman who had mild COVID-19 (a few samples of this study predate the infection). Cell type and time point are not known.

This clonotype was counted a few times. The chain combines TRBV6-6 with TRBJ2-4; maybe TRBD2 (6 bases). The V and J ends lost 5 bases and 8 bases respectively, with 13 bases between them. The germline V gene has CDR1 MNHNY and CDR2 SVGAGI (reference sequence). The CDR3 sequence is 13 residues long. CDR3 nucleotide sequence: TGTGCCAGCAGTCCCCCGACGGGAGACATTCAGTACTTC. Translated, it gives CASSPPTGDIQYF.

The rearrangement joins TRBV19 to TRBJ2-7; TRBD1 might be the D (6 bases). The CDR3 runs 12 residues. Germline values: CDR1 LNHDA, CDR2 SQIVND (reference sequence). V lost 10 bases and J 0 bases, leaving 10 bases between the germline ends. In DNA, the CDR3 is TGTGCCACCCTGGACAGCTCCTACGAGCAGTACTTC. This encodes CATLDSSYEQYF.

The DNA for the CDR3 is TGCAGCATGACAGCGGCTCAAGAGACCCAGTACTTC. Protein: CSMTAAQETQYF. This chain links TRBV29-1 with TRBJ2-5; D is perhaps TRBD1 or TRBD2 (5 bases each). The germline CDR1 and CDR2 sequences are SQVTM and ANQGSEA. CDR3 size: 12 residues. V was pared by 8 bases and J by 2 bases, with 12 bases between.

The chain has TRBV7-9 and TRBJ2-5; TRBD1 matches at 8 bases. Per the germline V gene, CDR1 is SEHNR and CDR2 is FQNEAQ (reference sequence). CDR3 length: 15 residues. J was trimmed by 4 bases and V by 1 base; bases with no gene match: 5. Here the CDR3 DNA reads TGTGCCAGCAGCTTAGATTTCACAGGGGGAGAGACCCAGTACTTC. Protein: CASSLDFTGGETQYF.

This clonotype showed up just once. The CDR3: CASRAGTRQETQYF. CDR3 nucleotides: TGTGCCAGCAGGGCCGGGACACGTCAAGAGACCCAGTACTTC. The rearrangement joins TRBV5-4 to TRBJ2-5; D possibly corresponds to TRBD1 (6 bases). V was shortened by 5 bases and J by 2 bases, with 13 bases between the two germline ends. CDR1 is SGHNT, CDR2 YYREEE, per germline (reference sequence). The CDR3 contains 14 residues.

This clonotype was seen a few times. The rearrangement links TRBV7-9 to TRBJ1-1; maybe TRBD1 (5 bases). Trimming removed 7 bases at V and 11 bases at J, with 23 bases between. Germline CDR1 is SEHNR and CDR2 is FQNEAQ (reference sequence). The CDR3 covers 14 residues. The chain's CDR3 is CASKNLEPQEVAFF. In nucleotides, the CDR3 is TGTGCCAGCAAAAACCTGGAACCACAGGAGGTGGCTTTCTTT.

This rearrangement joins TRBV6-5 to TRBJ1-5, with 9 bases fitting TRBD1. Germline loops: CDR1 MNHEY, CDR2 SVGAGI. V dropped 3 bases and J dropped 4; count of bases not matched to a gene: 4. CDR3 length equals 15 residues. This CDR3 is CASSYVQGANQPQHF. DNA for the CDR3: TGTGCCAGCAGTTATGTACAGGGGGCAAATCAGCCCCAGCATTTT.

The gene calls are TRBV19 and TRBJ2-3; 10 bases fit TRBD2. V lost 9 bases, J lost 7 bases, and 10 bases stayed unmatched. The CDR3 runs to 14 residues. Germline V gene data show CDR1 as LNHDA and CDR2 as SQIVND (reference sequence). CDR3 nucleotides: TGTGCCAGCCAACCCGGGACTAGCGATTATACGCAGTATTTT. Protein sequence: CASQPGTSDYTQYF. Filled out from reference TRBV19 and TRBJ2-3, the complete variable domain reads DGGITQSPKYLFRKEGQNVTLSCEQNLNHDAMYWYRQDPGQGLRLIYYSQIVNDFQKGDIAEGYSVSREKKESFPLTVTSAQKNPTAFYLCASQPGTSDYTQYFGPGTRLTVL.

This sequence joins TRBV7-9 and TRBJ2-1, with 11 positions matching TRBD2. After removal of 4 bases from V and 6 bases from J, the junction contained 17 bases not matched to a gene. In germline, CDR1 is SEHNR, CDR2 FQNEAQ (reference sequence). CDR3 length: 19 residues. Here the CDR3 reads CASSSITAPLAGATNEQFF. CDR3 in DNA: TGTGCCAGCAGCTCTATTACCGCCCCACTAGCGGGAGCGACCAATGAGCAGTTCTTC.

This clonotype was observed a handful of times. The V and J genes are TRBV5-1 and TRBJ2-2, with D maybe TRBD1 (6 bases). The germline V gene has CDR1 SGHRS and CDR2 YFSETQ. The CDR3 totals 15 residues. V lost 0 bases and J 5 bases, leaving 11 bases between the germline ends. The CDR3 bases are TGCGCCAGCAGCTTGGGACAGGAAGGGACCGGGGAGCTGTTTTTT. This translates into CASSLGQEGTGELFF.

This clonotype was observed at least ten times. The V gene is TRBV9, the J gene TRBJ2-5; D gene uncertain. From germline, CDR1 is SGDLS and CDR2 YYNGEE. The CDR3 spans 13 residues. The V end was cut by 0 bases, the J end by 4 bases, with 7 bases between. CDR3 in DNA: TGTGCCAGCAGCGTAGTTCTAGGAGAGACCCAGTACTTC. As protein: CASSVVLGETQYF.

CDR3 in DNA: TGTGCCAGCAGCTATGCGGGAGGGCCCCTTGGCGAGCAGTACTTC. This gives the protein CASSYAGGPLGEQYF. V usage is TRBV11-3 and J usage is TRBJ2-7; TRBD2 aligns across 9 bases. Trimming took 4 bases from V and 6 from J; bases not matched to a gene: 10. The CDR3 spans 15 residues. Germline V gene data show CDR1 as SGHNT and CDR2 as YENEEA.

The V and J genes are TRBV7-2 and TRBJ1-3; TRBD1 might be the D (5 bases). The CDR3 length is 16 residues. V was shortened by 1 base and J by 1 base, with 11 bases between the two germline ends. Looked up from germline, CDR1 is SGHTA and CDR2 is FQGNSA. The CDR3 nucleotides read TGTGCCAGCAGCTTAGGATGGGGCTATTCTGGAAACACCATATATTTT. It specifies CASSLGWGYSGNTIYF.

This sequence joins TRBV6-6 and TRBJ1-6; 9 bases align to TRBD1. Germline V CDR1 and CDR2: MNHNY, SVGAGI (reference sequence). V lost 3 bases and J lost 10; bases outside the gene matches: 4. The CDR3 is made up of 14 amino acids. The CDR3 DNA sequence: TGTGCCAGCAGTTATTACAGGGGGCAATCACCCCTCCACTTT. Residues: CASSYYRGQSPLHF.

In this sample, this clonotype turned up a few times. This chain connects TRBV7-9 to TRBJ2-7; tentative D call: TRBD1 (6 bases). V lost 3 bases to trimming and J lost 7 bases, with 16 bases between them. In germline, CDR1 is SEHNR, CDR2 FQNEAQ (reference sequence). This CDR3 contains 14 residues. CDR3 sequence reads: CASSFPGQRNEQYF. CDR3 coding DNA: TGTGCCAGCAGCTTCCCAGGACAGCGTAATGAGCAGTACTTC. Filled out from reference TRBV7-9 and TRBJ2-7, the complete variable domain reads DTGVSQNPRHKITKRGQNVTFRCDPISEHNRLYWYRQTLGQGPEFLTYFQNEAQLEKSRLLSDRFSAERPKGSFSTLEIQRTEQGDSAMYLCASSFPGQRNEQYFGPGTRLTVT.

V and J are TRBV24-1 and TRBJ1-6; 10 bases match TRBD1. The CDR3 consists of 15 residues. The V gene's germline CDR1 is KGHDR and CDR2 SFDVKD. J was trimmed by 8 bases and V by 4 bases; bases with no gene match: 4. The chain's CDR3 is CATSDYGQGDSPLHF. For the CDR3, the DNA is TGTGCCACCAGTGACTACGGACAGGGGGATTCACCCCTCCACTTT.

The rearrangement joins TRBV12-3 or TRBV12-4 to TRBJ1-4; unclear D gene. The CDR3 spans 15 residues. V lost 6 bases to trimming and J lost 1 base, with 12 bases between them. CDR3 sequence: CASRRGRRTNEKLFF. The CDR3 coding sequence is TGTGCCAGCAGGCGAGGTCGCAGAACTAATGAAAAACTGTTTTTT.

This clonotype was recorded a few times. The chain combines TRBV6-6 with TRBJ2-5, with a tentative D call TRBD2 (6 bases). The CDR3 length is 17 residues. Germline-derived CDR1 and CDR2 are MNHNY and SVGAGI (reference sequence). Trimming pared 0 bases from V and 3 bases from J, leaving 17 bases between. CDR3 loop: CASSYSTWEDKKETQYF. As DNA, the CDR3 is TGTGCCAGCAGTTACTCGACGTGGGAGGATAAGAAAGAGACCCAGTACTTC.

This rearrangement joins TRBV9 to TRBJ1-2; possible D gene TRBD1, 5 bases. The germline V gene encodes CDR1 SGDLS and CDR2 YYNGEE. CDR3 length equals 15 residues. V lost 3 bases, J lost 0 bases, and 12 bases lay in between. CDR3 region: CASSEYRMSNYGYTF. DNA of the CDR3: TGTGCCAGCAGCGAGTACAGGATGTCTAACTATGGCTACACCTTC.

The chain employs TRBV5-1 and TRBJ2-7; 8 nucleotides agree with TRBD1. CDR3 length equals 14 residues. V dropped 3 bases and J dropped 3; count of bases not matched to a gene: 5. CDR1 is SGHRS, CDR2 YFSETQ, per germline. CDR3: CASSSGQGLYEQYF. The CDR3 nucleotides read TGCGCCAGCAGCTCCGGACAGGGCCTCTACGAGCAGTACTTC.

This clonotype was seen only a few times. V usage is TRBV5-6 and J usage is TRBJ2-1; D perhaps matches TRBD2 (6 bases). The CDR3 length is 13 residues. The V end lost 4 bases, the J end lost 9 bases, and 14 bases lay between the germline ends. The germline V gene encodes CDR1 SGHDT and CDR2 YYEEEE. This CDR3 reads CASSPSSVGEQFF. CDR3 coding DNA: TGTGCCAGCAGCCCTTCTAGCGTCGGTGAGCAGTTCTTC.

The rearrangement joins TRBV29-1 to TRBJ1-2; D remains ambiguous. The CDR3 loop spans 15 amino acids. V lost 5 bases to trimming and J lost 7 bases, with 23 bases between them. In germline, CDR1 is SQVTM, CDR2 ANQGSEA. The CDR3 reads CSVISAPEFDGGYTF. CDR3 sequence (DNA): TGCAGCGTTATCTCGGCCCCAGAATTTGACGGTGGCTACACCTTC.

The chain combines TRBV4-3 with TRBJ2-7; 10 nucleotides agree with TRBD2. The CDR3 runs 14 residues. Germline V gene lookup returns CDR1 LGHNA and CDR2 YSLEER. Losses at the gene ends were 4 bases for V and 6 bases for J; bases not matched to a gene: 6. The CDR3 DNA reads TGCGCCAGCAGCCTGGCTAGCGGGAGTCGCGAGCAGTACTTC. Translating it yields CASSLASGSREQYF.

This clonotype has only a few counts. The chain recombines TRBV4-3 with TRBJ2-7; D not resolved. This CDR3 comprises 15 residues. Germline values: CDR1 LGHNA, CDR2 YSLEER. V lost 0 bases, J lost 5 bases, and 14 bases lay in between. The chain's CDR3 is CASSQDRAAPNEQYF. The CDR3 DNA follows: TGCGCCAGCAGCCAAGATAGGGCAGCCCCCAACGAGCAGTACTTC.

This chain connects TRBV28 to TRBJ2-4; D might be TRBD2 (6 bases). Germline loops: CDR1 MDHEN, CDR2 SYDVKM. Trimming left V 2 bases short and J 7 bases short, with 12 bases between. The CDR3 sequence is 14 residues long. Here the CDR3 reads CASSLIGGKNIQYF. The CDR3 DNA follows: TGTGCCAGCAGTTTAATTGGGGGGAAGAACATTCAGTACTTC.

This clonotype has just a few counts. CDR3 region: CASSSSQTRYNEQFF. The CDR3 bases are TGTGCCAGCTCCTCCAGCCAGACCCGCTACAATGAGCAGTTCTTC. This sequence joins TRBV7-8 and TRBJ2-1; D is unclear. The germline CDR1 and CDR2 sequences are SGHVS and FQNEAQ. This CDR3 region has 15 residues. V lost 8 bases and J 3 bases, leaving 17 bases between the germline ends.

The chain employs TRBV7-9 and TRBJ2-5; possible D gene TRBD1, 6 bases. CDR3 length equals 15 residues. V was trimmed by 5 bases and J by 3 bases, leaving 16 bases between them. Germline CDR1 reads SEHNR; CDR2 reads FQNEAQ (reference sequence). DNA of the CDR3: TGTGCCAGCAGCCCGGGACATCTGGAGGAAGAGACCCAGTACTTC. Its translation: CASSPGHLEEETQYF.

This clonotype has just a few counts. V usage is TRBV11-1 and J usage is TRBJ2-4, with TRBD1 matching 10 bases. The CDR3 has 18 residues. The ends lost 3 bases at V and 0 bases at J; junction bases unmatched: 8. Looked up from germline, CDR1 is SGHAT and CDR2 is FQDESV (reference sequence). The CDR3 DNA is TGTGCCAGCAGCTTCGGGACAGGGGCCCTTCTAGCCAAAAACATTCAGTACTTC. Translated: CASSFGTGALLAKNIQYF.

The CDR3 DNA reads TGTGCCAGCAGCAACCAAGGACAGGGGCTTGGGAACACTGAAGCTTTCTTT. The encoded protein is CASSNQGQGLGNTEAFF. The V call is TRBV27, the J call TRBJ1-1; 9 bases map to TRBD1. This CDR3 contains 17 residues. Looked up from germline, CDR1 is MNHEY and CDR2 is SMNVEV (reference sequence). The V and J ends lost 6 bases and 1 base, in that order; junction bases with no gene match: 12.

This sequence joins TRBV25-1 and TRBJ2-1; 11 nucleotides line up with TRBD2. This CDR3 comprises 19 residues. Trimming removed 1 base from V and 10 bases from J; junction bases left unmatched: 18. Per the germline V gene, CDR1 is MGHDK and CDR2 is SYGVNS. The CDR3 loop is CASSEFGGLAGGVDREQFF. DNA for the CDR3: TGTGCCAGCAGTGAATTTGGCGGACTAGCGGGTGGGGTAGATCGGGAGCAGTTCTTC. The full variable domain, rest sourced from reference TRBV25-1 and TRBJ2-1, is EADIYQTPRYLVIGTGKKITLECSQTMGHDKMYWYQQDPGMELHLIHYSYGVNSTEKGDLSSESTVSRIRTEHFPLTLESARPSHTSQYLCASSEFGGLAGGVDREQFFGPGTRLTVL.

This sequence joins TRBV7-6 and TRBJ2-7; 12 nucleotides align to TRBD2. J was trimmed by 1 base and V by 5 bases; bases with no gene match: 6. The CDR3 is 16 amino acids. Germline V gene sequence: CDR1 SGHVS, CDR2 FNYEAQ. CDR3 in DNA: TGTGCCAGCAGCCCCCGGACTAGCGGGGCGTCCTACGAGCAGTACTTC. Residues: CASSPRTSGASYEQYF. The full variable domain, in which reference TRBV7-6 and TRBJ2-7 provide the parts outside the CDR3, is GAGVSQSPRYKVTKRGQDVALRCDPISGHVSLYWYRQALGQGPEFLTYFNYEAQQDKSGLPNDRFSAERPEGSISTLTIQRTEQRDSAMYRCASSPRTSGASYEQYFGPGTRLTVT.

In its sample, this clonotype was seen many times. The chain has TRBV5-5 and TRBJ2-1; D is undetermined. With 7 bases removed from V and 8 bases from J, the gap between germline ends came to 7 bases. Germline V gives CDR1 SGHKS, CDR2 YYEKEE (reference sequence). This CDR3 is built from 10 residues. DNA of the CDR3: TGTGCCAGCCGACGGGATGAGCAGTTCTTC. It yields the protein CASRRDEQFF.